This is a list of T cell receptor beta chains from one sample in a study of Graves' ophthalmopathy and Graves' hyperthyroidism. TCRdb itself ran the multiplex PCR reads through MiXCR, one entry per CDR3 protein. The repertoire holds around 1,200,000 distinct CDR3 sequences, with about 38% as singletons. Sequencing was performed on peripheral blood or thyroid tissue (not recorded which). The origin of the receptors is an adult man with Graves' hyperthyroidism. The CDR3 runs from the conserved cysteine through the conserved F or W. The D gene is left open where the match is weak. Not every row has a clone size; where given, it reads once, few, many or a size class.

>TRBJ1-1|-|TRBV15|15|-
CATSRDWRRPTEAFF
TGTGCCACCAGCAGAGATTGGCGAAGGCCCACTGAAGCTTTCTTT
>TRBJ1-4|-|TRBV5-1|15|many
CASSGGGAANEKLFF
TGCGCCAGCAGTGGAGGGGGGGCCGCGAATGAAAAACTGTTTTTT
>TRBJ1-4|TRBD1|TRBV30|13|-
CAWGQGEREKLFF
TGTGCCTGGGGACAGGGAGAGAGAGAAAAACTGTTTTTT
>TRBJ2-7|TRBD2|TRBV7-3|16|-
CASSLYSGSGHYEQYF
TGTGCCAGCAGCTTATACTCGGGTAGCGGGCATTACGAGCAGTACTTC
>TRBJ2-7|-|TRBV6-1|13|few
CASKATGNYEQYF
TGTGCCAGCAAAGCAACTGGGAACTACGAGCAGTACTTC
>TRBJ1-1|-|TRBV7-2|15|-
CASSRGSAGFTEAFF
TGTGCCAGCAGCCGAGGTTCTGCGGGGTTCACTGAAGCTTTCTTT
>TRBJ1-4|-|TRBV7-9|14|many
CASSPGLANEKLFF
TGTGCCAGCAGCCCAGGGCTAGCTAATGAAAAACTGTTTTTT
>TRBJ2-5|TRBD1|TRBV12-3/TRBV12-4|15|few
CASSERRQGVETQYF
TGTGCCAGCAGTGAGCGACGACAGGGAGTAGAGACCCAGTACTTC
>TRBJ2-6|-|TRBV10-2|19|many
CASRTGTRSSGPGANVLTF
TGCGCCAGCAGAACCGGGACTCGGTCCTCTGGGCCTGGGGCCAACGTCCTGACTTTC
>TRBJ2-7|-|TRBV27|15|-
CASSLSSQHLYEQYF
TGTGCCAGCAGTTTATCGTCACAACACCTCTACGAGCAGTACTTC
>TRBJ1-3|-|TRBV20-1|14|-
CSARRGASENTIYF
TGCAGTGCTAGGCGCGGGGCCTCTGAAAACACCATATATTTT
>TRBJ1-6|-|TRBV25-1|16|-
CACSASASGANSPLHF
-
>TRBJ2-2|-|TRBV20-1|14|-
CSASLRGDTGELFF
TGCAGTGCTAGTCTCAGGGGCGACACCGGGGAGCTGTTTTTT
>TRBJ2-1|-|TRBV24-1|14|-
CATSDYRDYNEQFF
TGTGCCACCAGTGACTACAGGGACTACAATGAGCAGTTCTTC
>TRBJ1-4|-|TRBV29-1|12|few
CSVVLGFEKLFF
TGCAGCGTTGTGCTGGGTTTCGAAAAACTGTTTTTT
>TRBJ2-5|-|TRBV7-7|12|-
CARSSQEKTQYF
TGTGCTAGATCGTCACAGGAAAAGACCCAGTACTTC
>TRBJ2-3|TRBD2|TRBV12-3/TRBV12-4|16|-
CASSPRTSGSRDTQYF
TGTGCCAGCAGTCCCCGGACTAGCGGGAGTCGAGATACGCAGTATTTT
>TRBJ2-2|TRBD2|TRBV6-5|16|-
CASSQNGLAGAGELFF
TGTGCCAGCAGTCAGAACGGACTAGCGGGAGCCGGGGAGCTGTTTTTT
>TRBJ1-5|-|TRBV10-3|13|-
CAIKGISNQPQHF
TGTGCCATCAAGGGCATCAGCAATCAGCCCCAGCATTTT
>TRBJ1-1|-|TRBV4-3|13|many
CASSHDMNTEAFF
TGCGCCAGCAGCCATGACATGAACACTGAAGCTTTCTTT
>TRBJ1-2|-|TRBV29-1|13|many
CSVETLRDYGYTF
TGCAGCGTTGAGACCCTCCGGGACTATGGCTACACCTTC
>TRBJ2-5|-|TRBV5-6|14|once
CASSPWGGEETQYF
TGTGCCAGCAGCCCGTGGGGCGGGGAAGAGACCCAGTACTTC
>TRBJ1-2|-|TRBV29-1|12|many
CSVSRPGDGYTF
TGCAGCGTTTCGAGACCAGGGGATGGCTACACCTTC
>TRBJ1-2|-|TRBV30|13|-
CAWSVLRDNGYTF
TGTGCCTGGAGTGTACTTCGTGACAATGGCTACACCTTC
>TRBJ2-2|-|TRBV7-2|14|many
CASSQDRFTGELFF
TGTGCCAGCAGCCAAGACAGGTTTACCGGGGAGCTGTTTTTT
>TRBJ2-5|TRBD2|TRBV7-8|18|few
CASSKRRGVAGGPETQYF
TGTGCCAGCAGCAAACGCAGGGGGGTAGCGGGAGGTCCAGAGACCCAGTACTTC
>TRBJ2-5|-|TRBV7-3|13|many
CASSFGAGETQYF
TGTGCCAGCAGCTTTGGGGCCGGGGAGACCCAGTACTTC
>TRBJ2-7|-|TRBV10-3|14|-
CAISDQRLSYEQYF
TGTGCCATCAGTGACCAGCGGCTCTCCTACGAGCAGTACTTC
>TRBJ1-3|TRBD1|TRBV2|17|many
CASRESGQGIGGNTIYF
TGTGCCAGCAGAGAGTCCGGACAGGGGATTGGGGGAAACACCATATATTTT
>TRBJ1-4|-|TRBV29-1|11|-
CSVLDREKLFF
TGCAGCGTCCTAGACAGGGAAAAACTGTTTTTT
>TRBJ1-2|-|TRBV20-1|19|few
CSAKVNGPRTSFLNYGYTF
TGCAGTGCAAAGGTCAACGGGCCCCGCACCTCCTTCTTAAACTATGGCTACACCTTC
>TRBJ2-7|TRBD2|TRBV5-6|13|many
CASSTGTTYEQYF
TGTGCCAGCAGCACCGGGACTACATACGAGCAGTACTTC
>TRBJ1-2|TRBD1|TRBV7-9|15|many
CASSLEGQGRNGYTF
TGTGCCAGCAGCTTAGAGGGACAGGGGCGGAATGGCTACACCTTC
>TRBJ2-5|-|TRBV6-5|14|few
CASSPRKDQETQYF
TGTGCCAGCAGCCCCCGGAAAGACCAAGAGACCCAGTACTTC
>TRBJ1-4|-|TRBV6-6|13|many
CASSYIVGEKLFF
TGTGCCAGCAGTTACATCGTTGGTGAAAAACTGTTTTTT
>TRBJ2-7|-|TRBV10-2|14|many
CASSDRDGTYEQYF
TGCGCCAGCAGTGATCGCGACGGAACCTACGAGCAGTACTTC
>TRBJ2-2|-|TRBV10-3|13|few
CAISETPRTELFF
TGTGCCATCAGTGAAACGCCAAGGACGGAGCTGTTTTTT
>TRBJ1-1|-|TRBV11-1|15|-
CASSSTAGGNTEAFF
TGTGCCAGCAGCTCGACAGCGGGGGGGAACACTGAAGCTTTCTTT
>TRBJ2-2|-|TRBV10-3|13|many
CAISGYGSGELFF
TGTGCCATCAGTGGGTATGGGTCCGGGGAGCTGTTTTTT
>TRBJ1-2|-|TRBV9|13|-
CASSFGGPYGYTF
TGTGCCAGCAGTTTCGGAGGGCCCTATGGCTACACCTTC
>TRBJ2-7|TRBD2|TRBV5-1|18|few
CASSLVTSGGPISYEQYF
TGCGCCAGCAGCTTGGTGACTAGCGGGGGCCCAATCTCCTACGAGCAGTACTTC
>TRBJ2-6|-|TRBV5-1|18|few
CASRRTGGAVSGANVLTF
TGCGCCAGCAGACGTACGGGGGGCGCGGTCTCTGGGGCCAACGTCCTGACTTTC
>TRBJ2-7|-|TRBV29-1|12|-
CSASTTTYEQYF
TGCAGCGCCAGCACGACCACCTACGAGCAGTACTTC
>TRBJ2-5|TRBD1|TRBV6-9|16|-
CASRDLGQGDGETQYF
TGTGCCAGCAGAGACCTGGGACAGGGCGATGGGGAGACCCAGTACTTC
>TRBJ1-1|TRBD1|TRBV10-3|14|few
CAIKGQGRDTEAFF
TGTGCCATCAAAGGACAGGGTCGGGACACTGAAGCTTTCTTT
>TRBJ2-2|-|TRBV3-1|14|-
CASSQDLGLGELFF
TGTGCCAGCAGCCAAGATCTCGGTCTCGGGGAGCTGTTTTTT
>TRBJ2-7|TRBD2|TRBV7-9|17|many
CASSLAGGTSGSYEQYF
TGTGCCAGCAGCTTAGCGGGGGGGACTAGCGGGAGCTACGAGCAGTACTTC
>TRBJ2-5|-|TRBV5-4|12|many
CASSLADETQYF
TGTGCCAGCAGCTTGGCGGACGAGACCCAGTACTTC
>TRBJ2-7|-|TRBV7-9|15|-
CASSFLASAYNEQYF
TGTGCCAGCAGCTTTTTGGCCAGCGCCTATAACGAGCAGTACTTC
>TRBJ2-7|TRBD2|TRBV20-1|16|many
CSARVSSGGASYEQYF
TGCAGTGCTAGAGTCTCTAGCGGGGGCGCTTCCTACGAGCAGTACTTC
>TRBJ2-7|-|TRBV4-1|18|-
CASSQHFFPVGPTYEQYF
TGCGCCAGCAGCCAACATTTTTTTCCGGTGGGCCCGACCTACGAGCAGTACTTC
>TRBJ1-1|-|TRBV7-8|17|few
CASSPNGGPTLNTEAFF
TGTGCCAGCAGCCCCAATGGGGGGCCAACGCTGAACACTGAAGCTTTCTTT
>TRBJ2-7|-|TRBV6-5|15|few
CASSYSPDTHYEQYF
TGTGCCAGCAGTTACTCTCCGGACACCCACTACGAGCAGTACTTC
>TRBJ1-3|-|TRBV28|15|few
CASSLADASGNTIYF
TGTGCCAGCAGTTTGGCGGACGCCTCTGGAAACACCATATATTTT
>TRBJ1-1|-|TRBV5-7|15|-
CASSLTPGLNTEAFF
TGTGCCAGCAGCTTGACCCCAGGGCTGAACACTGAAGCTTTCTTT
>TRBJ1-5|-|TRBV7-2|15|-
CASSLGGRVGQTQHF
TGTGCCAGCAGCTTAGGGGGGAGGGTGGGTCAGACCCAGCATTTT
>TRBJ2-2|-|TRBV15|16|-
CATGEYRVAGTGELFF
TGTGCCACCGGAGAATACAGGGTTGCGGGCACCGGGGAGCTGTTTTTT